This T cell receptor (beta chain) is from a study of T-cell memory formation after mild COVID-19. Study-level results: Contracting CD4+ clones sat mainly in CM and EM; CD8+ in EMRA.

Via MiXCR, TCRdb re-called the 5' RACE reads, giving one row per CDR3 protein. This table has some 350,000 distinct CDR3 sequences, approximately 13% appearing once. A remark on this clonotype: Its antigen is unknown.

Germline loops: CDR1 SGHRS, CDR2 YFSETQ. Trimming cost V 0 bases and J 4 bases, with 13 bases left between them. The CDR3 is 15 amino acids. The gene calls are TRBV5-1 and TRBJ1-2; D gene ambiguous. This sequence was found in a young man who had mild COVID-19 (a few samples of this study predate the infection). Cell type and time point are not known. What was sequenced was PBMCs or a T cell subset sorted from them (not recorded which). The CDR3 DNA reads TGCGCCAGCAGCTTGGCCATAGGGTCAACCTATGGCTACACCTTC. Translating it yields CASSLAIGSTYGYTF.